This passage covers 27 T cell receptor beta chains from one sample sequenced in a study of cytomegalovirus exposure and HLA in healthy donors. In the PCR, 60 Vbeta and 13 Jbeta primers were used. Profiled with immunoSEQ multiplex PCR; TCRdb holds only in-frame clones, not every one. The data contain roughly 120,000 clones, about 68% of them singletons. Sequenced material: PBMCs. These receptors originate from a woman aged 40 to 49 in good health and CMV-seropositive.

The chain combines TRBV4-3 with TRBJ2-3, with TRBD2 matching over 11 bases. The V gene end was trimmed by 4 bases and the J gene end by 4 bases; junction bases not matched to a gene: 16. CDR1 and CDR2 (germline): LGHNA, YSLEER. This CDR3 has 19 residues. The CDR3 is CASSPSAVAGGPRSDTQYF. CDR3 DNA sequence: TGCGCCAGCAGCCCCAGCGCCGTAGCGGGAGGGCCTCGGTCAGATACGCAGTATTTT.

This clone was recorded a few times. The rearrangement links TRBV4-1 to TRBJ2-7, with TRBD1 matching over 9 bases. V lost 5 bases, J lost 4 bases, and 9 bases stayed unmatched. The germline gives CDR1 MGHRA, CDR2 YSYEKL. The CDR3 consists of 15 residues. The CDR3 nucleotides read TGCGCCAGCAGCTGGGCTGACAGGGGGGGTTACGAGCAGTACTTC. Protein product: CASSWADRGGYEQYF.

The V call is TRBV6-1, the J call TRBJ1-3, with D possibly being TRBD1 (5 bases). Trimming shortened V by 3 bases and J by 4 bases, and 13 bases separated the two germline ends. This CDR3 is built from 15 residues. CDR1 and CDR2 from the germline V gene are MNHNS and SASEGT. Here the CDR3 DNA reads TGTGCCAGCAGTGATGGGGGGAGGGTCGGAAACACCATATATTTT. Translating gives CASSDGGRVGNTIYF.

J is TRBJ1-3 and V is TRBV9; D not resolved. V gave up 0 bases and J gave up 2 bases, with 12 bases separating them. The germline gives CDR1 SGDLS, CDR2 YYNGEE. This CDR3 region has 16 residues. The DNA for the CDR3 is TGTGCCAGCAGCGTAGCTGAGCCAGGCACTGGAAACACCATATATTTT. Its protein is CASSVAEPGTGNTIYF.

This clone was seen more than once but under ten times. V and J are TRBV19 and TRBJ2-7, with D perhaps TRBD2 (5 bases). Trimming took off 10 bases at V and 4 bases at J, with 17 bases between the two ends. The CDR3 consists of 13 residues. The germline V gene has CDR1 LNHDA and CDR2 SQIVND (reference sequence). DNA of the CDR3: TGTGCCACCAGCGCGGGTCTAGTATACGAGCAGTACTTC. Its protein product is CATSAGLVYEQYF.

V is TRBV28 and J is TRBJ1-1, with 9 bases fitting TRBD1. V gave up 6 bases and J gave up 4 bases; unmatched junction bases: 3. The CDR3 is 13 amino acids. Germline V gives CDR1 MDHEN, CDR2 SYDVKM. As DNA, the CDR3 is TGTGCCAGCAGGAAACAGGGGGCCACTGAAGCTTTCTTT. Its translation is CASRKQGATEAFF. Full variable domain (rest looked up from reference TRBV28 and TRBJ1-1): DVKVTQSSRYLVKRTGEKVFLECVQDMDHENMFWYRQDPGLGLRLIYFSYDVKMKEKGDIPEGYSVSREKKERFSLILESASTNQTSMYLCASRKQGATEAFFGQGTRLTVV.

This clone was seen only once. The CDR3 loop reads CASSASLKRGNTEAFF. The CDR3 nucleotides are TGTGCCAGCAGCGCCTCGTTAAAACGGGGGAACACTGAAGCTTTCTTT. This sequence joins TRBV9 and TRBJ1-1; D not certain. The ends were cut back, 3 bases at V and 1 base at J, with 16 bases in the middle. Germline V gene data show CDR1 as SGDLS and CDR2 as YYNGEE. The CDR3 length is 16 residues. The whole variable domain, remainder taken from reference TRBV9 and TRBJ1-1, is DSGVTQTPKHLITATGQRVTLRCSPRSGDLSVYWYQQSLDQGLQFLIQYYNGEERAKGNILERFSAQQFPDLHSELNLSSLELGDSALYFCASSASLKRGNTEAFFGQGTRLTVV.

The chain combines TRBV6-5 with TRBJ2-1; TRBD1 might be the D (6 bases). V was trimmed by 2 bases and J by 7 bases, leaving 15 bases between them. The CDR3 sequence is 15 residues long. CDR1 is MNHEY, CDR2 SVGAGI, per germline. DNA for the CDR3: TGTGCCAGCAGTTACGGCAGGGGTCACGTAAATGAGCAGTTCTTC. Protein: CASSYGRGHVNEQFF.

The J gene is TRBJ2-3, the V gene TRBV28; the match to TRBD2 covers 7 bases. The trim removed 7 bases at V and 4 bases at J, leaving 8 bases unmatched. This CDR3 region has 14 residues. Germline lookup yields CDR1 MDHEN and CDR2 SYDVKM. DNA of the CDR3: TGTGCCAGCATGGGCGGGAGCGGTTCAGATACGCAGTATTTT. Protein sequence: CASMGGSGSDTQYF.

The V call is TRBV29-1, the J call TRBJ2-7; no definite D call. V was pared by 4 bases and J by 6 bases, with 16 bases between. Per germline, CDR1 SQVTM and CDR2 ANQGSEA. The CDR3 contains 13 residues. For the CDR3, the DNA is TGCAGCGTTGGGGCAGGATCGTTCCTCGAGCAGTACTTC. Its translation: CSVGAGSFLEQYF.

The chain has TRBV27 and TRBJ1-6, with D possibly being TRBD1 (5 bases). Between the trimmed V and J ends, which lost 5 bases and 2 bases, there was a span of 13 bases. Germline V gene sequence: CDR1 MNHEY, CDR2 SMNVEV (reference sequence). This CDR3 has 16 residues. The CDR3 is CASSDPRGPYNSPLHF. Written as DNA, the CDR3 is TGTGCCAGCAGTGACCCAAGGGGCCCCTATAATTCACCCCTCCACTTT.

This clone was recorded only once. The chain uses TRBV30 and TRBJ1-2, with 9 bases fitting TRBD1. With 0 bases clipped from V and 4 bases from J, the junction kept 12 bases outside the gene matches. The CDR3 runs 17 residues. The germline V gene encodes CDR1 GTSNPN and CDR2 SVGIG (reference sequence). The CDR3 is CAWSVGGSGDRVYGYTF. The CDR3 DNA sequence: TGTGCCTGGAGTGTAGGCGGGTCGGGGGACAGGGTCTATGGCTACACCTTC.

The chain combines TRBV5-8 with TRBJ1-1; no definite D call. The CDR3 runs 9 residues. V was cut by 9 bases and J by 4 bases, with 4 bases left in between. Germline V CDR1 and CDR2: SGHTS, YDEGEE. The CDR3 DNA reads as TGTGCCACCTCCACTGAAGCTTTCTTT. Translated: CATSTEAFF.

The chain joins TRBV9 to TRBJ1-2; D remains ambiguous. Trimming removed 3 bases from V and 2 bases from J, with 5 bases in between. Germline lookup yields CDR1 SGDLS and CDR2 YYNGEE. This CDR3 contains 12 residues. The CDR3, as DNA: TGTGCCAGCAGCGGGCAGAACTATGGCTACACCTTC. This codes for CASSGQNYGYTF.

This clone occurred a few times. V usage is TRBV27 and J usage is TRBJ1-5, with a tentative D call TRBD1 (6 bases). V dropped 3 bases and J dropped 7 bases, with 10 bases sitting between them. The CDR3 spans 13 residues. Germline V CDR1 and CDR2: MNHEY, SMNVEV (reference sequence). DNA of the CDR3: TGTGCCAGCAGTTTCCGGGGGGGCCAGCCCCAGCATTTT. It translates to CASSFRGGQPQHF.

V usage is TRBV6-5 and J usage is TRBJ2-7; 8 nucleotides align to TRBD1. The CDR3 length is 13 residues. The ends lost 6 bases at V and 4 bases at J; junction bases unmatched: 5. The V gene's germline CDR1 is MNHEY and CDR2 SVGAGI. CDR3 sequence: CASSTDRGYEQYF. For the CDR3, the DNA is TGTGCCAGCAGCACCGACAGGGGTTACGAGCAGTACTTC.

The chain carries TRBV2 and TRBJ2-7, with TRBD1 matching 8 bases. Germline assignment: CDR1 SNHLY and CDR2 FYNNEI. V lost 7 bases to trimming and J lost 1 base; unmatched junction nucleotides: 6. The CDR3 spans 14 residues. This CDR3 is CASTPTGVSYEQYF. CDR3 nucleotides: TGTGCCAGCACCCCGACAGGGGTATCCTACGAGCAGTACTTC.

The rearrangement joins TRBV4-3 to TRBJ2-5; D might be TRBD2 (6 bases). The CDR3 is 15 residues long. CDR1 LGHNA and CDR2 YSLEER come from the germline V gene. The ends were cut back, 2 bases at V and 5 bases at J, with 15 bases in the middle. The CDR3 sequence: CASSQYRGSAETQYF. In DNA form, the CDR3 reads TGCGCCAGCAGCCAATATCGGGGGAGTGCGGAGACCCAGTACTTC.

V usage is TRBV7-2 and J usage is TRBJ2-2, with unresolved D. In germline, CDR1 is SGHTA, CDR2 FQGNSA. CDR3 size: 14 residues. V lost 5 bases and J lost 0, with 7 bases in between. The chain's CDR3 is CASSLGSNTGELFF. DNA of the CDR3: TGTGCCAGCAGCCTCGGGTCGAACACCGGGGAGCTGTTTTTT. The variable domain in full, with the rest retrieved from reference TRBV7-2 and TRBJ2-2, is GAGVSQSPSNKVTEKGKDVELRCDPISGHTALYWYRQSLGQGLEFLIYFQGNSAPDKSGLPSDRFSAERTGGSVSTLTIQRTQQEDSAVYLCASSLGSNTGELFFGEGSRLTVL.

About this clone itself: Germline is not matched at one junction end, which may reflect a read error. The chain couples TRBV7-9 to TRBJ2-7; the match to TRBD1 covers 9 bases. The CDR3 sequence is 15 residues long. CDR1 SEHNR and CDR2 FQNEAQ come from the germline V gene (reference sequence). The CDR3 reads CSSSPGQGRSYEQYF. DNA for the CDR3: TGTTCCAGCAGCCCGGGACAGGGCCGCTCCTACGAGCAGTACTTC.

This chain joins TRBV7-8 and TRBJ2-7, with D possibly being TRBD1 (6 bases). Germline-derived CDR1 and CDR2 are SGHVS and FQNEAQ. The CDR3 covers 14 residues. The V gene lost 2 bases and the J gene lost 4 bases, with 12 bases spanning the gap. The CDR3 nucleotides read TGTGCCAGCAGCTTAAGTGGACAGAGATACGAGCAGTACTTC. Amino acid sequence: CASSLSGQRYEQYF.

This chain's CDR3 is CASSLLGGAGADTQYF. CDR3 sequence (DNA): TGCGCCAGCAGCTTGTTGGGTGGCGCGGGGGCAGATACGCAGTATTTT. The chain combines TRBV5-1 with TRBJ2-3; 7 bases match TRBD2. With 1 base clipped from V and 4 bases from J, the junction kept 9 bases outside the gene matches. This CDR3 has 16 amino acids. The germline V gene has CDR1 SGHRS and CDR2 YFSETQ.

CDR3 coding DNA: TGTGCCAGCAGCGTAGCGGCAGGGGCATTCAGCTATGGCTACACCTTC. It specifies CASSVAAGAFSYGYTF. This chain links TRBV9 with TRBJ1-2; tentatively, D is TRBD1 (6 bases). Looked up from germline, CDR1 is SGDLS and CDR2 is YYNGEE. V lost 0 bases and J lost 4, with 16 bases in between. The CDR3 totals 16 residues.

The V and J genes are TRBV7-9 and TRBJ1-3; a weak D match, TRBD1 (6 bases). This CDR3 comprises 17 residues. The V gene's germline CDR1 is SEHNR and CDR2 FQNEAQ (reference sequence). Trimming took 2 bases from V and 0 from J, leaving 14 bases between them. This chain's CDR3 is CASSLYLGGDSGNTIYF. CDR3 DNA: TGTGCCAGCAGCTTATATCTAGGGGGGGACTCTGGAAACACCATATATTTT. The full variable domain, with the rest looked up from reference TRBV7-9 and TRBJ1-3, is DTGVSQNPRHKITKRGQNVTFRCDPISEHNRLYWYRQTLGQGPEFLTYFQNEAQLEKSRLLSDRFSAERPKGSFSTLEIQRTEQGDSAMYLCASSLYLGGDSGNTIYFGEGSWLTVV.

As concerns this clone: Germline and junction disagree at one end, which may indicate a read error. This chain connects TRBV7-9 to TRBJ2-7; the match to TRBD2 covers 11 bases. This CDR3 has 13 residues. Germline assignment: CDR1 SEHNR and CDR2 FQNEAQ (reference sequence). As DNA, the CDR3 is TGTTCCAGCAGCGGGACTAGCGGCTACGAGCAGTACTTC. Protein: CSSSGTSGYEQYF. The full variable domain, completed using reference TRBV7-9 and TRBJ2-7, is DTGVSQNPRHKITKRGQNVTFRCDPISEHNRLYWYRQTLGQGPEFLTYFQNEAQLEKSRLLSDRFSAERPKGSFSTLEIQRTEQGDSAMYLCSSSGTSGYEQYFGPGTRLTVT.

This clone was counted a few times. The V call is TRBV7-3, the J call TRBJ1-1; no clear D. Trimming cost V 5 bases and J 2 bases, with 15 bases left between them. There are 15 residues in the CDR3. Per the germline V gene, CDR1 is SGHTA and CDR2 is FQGTGA. As DNA, the CDR3 is TGTGCCAGCAGCCCCCGGTCGGGAGTCAACACTGAAGCTTTCTTT. Translating gives CASSPRSGVNTEAFF.

The chain has TRBV7-2 and TRBJ1-3, with 7 bases lining up with TRBD1. CDR1 and CDR2 (germline): SGHTA, FQGNSA. Losses at the gene ends were 5 bases for V and 4 bases for J; bases not matched to a gene: 11. CDR3 length equals 16 residues. CDR3 nucleotides: TGTGCCAGCAGCCCACGGGACAGCAAAGGGGGAAACACCATATATTTT. As protein: CASSPRDSKGGNTIYF.